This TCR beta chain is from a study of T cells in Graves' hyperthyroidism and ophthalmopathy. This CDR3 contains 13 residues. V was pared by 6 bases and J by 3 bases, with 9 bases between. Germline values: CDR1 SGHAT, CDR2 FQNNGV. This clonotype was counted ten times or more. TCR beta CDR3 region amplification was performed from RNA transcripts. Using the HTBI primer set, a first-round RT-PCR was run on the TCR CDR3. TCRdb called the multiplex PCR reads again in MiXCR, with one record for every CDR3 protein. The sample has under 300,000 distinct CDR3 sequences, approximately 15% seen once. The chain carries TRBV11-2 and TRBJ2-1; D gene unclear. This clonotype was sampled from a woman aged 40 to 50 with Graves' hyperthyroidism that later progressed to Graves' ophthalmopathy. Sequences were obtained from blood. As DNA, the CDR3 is TGTGCCAGCAGACGCAACTACTACAATGAGCAGTTCTTC. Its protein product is CASRRNYYNEQFF.